The 32 T cell receptor beta chains in this list originate from one sample, sequenced in a study of T cells in localized non-small cell lung cancer (dated by TCRdb to between 2020 and 2021). The library was produced with the immunoSEQ multiplex PCR assay. In TCRdb, the immuneACCESS table is reduced to in-frame sequences with V and J assigned. These tables do not hold every clone; where another copy was compared, an unresolved V gene accounts for under half, and the others remain unexplained. The sample table shows approximately 2,600 clones, and 20% to 30% are seen once. The ten largest clones capture about 12% of the sample. This specimen was normal lung tissue next to the tumor, taken before any cancer treatment. Source of these receptors: a male donor older than 55 with stage II lung adenocarcinoma.

The V and J genes are TRBV23-1 and TRBJ1-4; D possibly corresponds to TRBD1 (5 bases). TRBV23-1 is annotated as an ORF whose role is uncertain. The CDR3 consists of 16 residues. V shed 6 bases and J shed 4 bases, with 18 bases lying between them. In DNA, the CDR3 is TGCGCCAGCAGGGGGGGTCGTAGGGCCTATAATGAAAAACTGTTTTTT. It translates to CASRGGRRAYNEKLFF.

This sequence joins TRBV5-1 and TRBJ2-5, with D perhaps TRBD2 (6 bases). Germline-derived CDR1 and CDR2 are SGHRS and YFSETQ. The length of the CDR3 is 17 residues. Trimming cost V 0 bases and J 0 bases, with 15 bases left between them. In nucleotides, the CDR3 is TGCGCCAGCAGCTTGGGGGCAGGGAGGCCCCACCAAGAGACCCAGTACTTC. Amino acids: CASSLGAGRPHQETQYF.

By share, this clone counts as medium-sized (0.01 to 0.1%). The chain employs TRBV9 and TRBJ2-2; no clear D. This CDR3 region has 15 residues. Trimming removed 0 bases from V and 3 bases from J, with 9 bases in between. The germline CDR1 and CDR2 sequences are SGDLS and YYNGEE. The CDR3 DNA is TGTGCCAGCAGCGTAGCGGGTAGAGACACCGGGGAGCTGTTTTTT. This codes for CASSVAGRDTGELFF. Using reference TRBV9 and TRBJ2-2 for the parts outside the CDR3, the full variable domain is DSGVTQTPKHLITATGQRVTLRCSPRSGDLSVYWYQQSLDQGLQFLIQYYNGEERAKGNILERFSAQQFPDLHSELNLSSLELGDSALYFCASSVAGRDTGELFFGEGSRLTVL.

The rearrangement joins TRBV10-2 to TRBJ1-5; D uncertain. Germline loops: CDR1 WSHSY, CDR2 SAAADI. V lost 6 bases to trimming and J lost 0 bases, with 12 bases between them. CDR3 length equals 15 residues. The CDR3 reads CASRMGGTSNQPQHF. CDR3 DNA sequence: TGCGCCAGCAGAATGGGCGGAACTAGCAATCAGCCCCAGCATTTT.

V gene TRBV5-1 combines with J gene TRBJ2-3; D not certain. Trimming took 0 bases from V and 6 from J, leaving 17 bases between them. The CDR3 runs to 16 residues. Germline assignment: CDR1 SGHRS and CDR2 YFSETQ. CDR3 protein: CASSLAVDRNGDTQYF. CDR3 DNA sequence: TGCGCCAGCAGCTTGGCCGTGGACCGAAATGGGGATACGCAGTATTTT.

This clone was found a few times. This chain links TRBV7-1 with TRBJ2-1; D is ambiguous. TRBV7-1 is an ORF, and what it does is uncertain. The CDR3 has 13 amino acids. With 4 bases removed from V and 3 bases from J, the gap between germline ends came to 7 bases. The CDR3 nucleotides are TGTGCCAGCAGCTTAAACAACTACAATGAGCAGTTCTTC. It is translated as CASSLNNYNEQFF.

This clone occurred a few times. The CDR3 coding sequence is TGTGCCAGCAGCCCAAGGGGCGCAGGTGGTTTGGGAAATGAGCAGTTCTTC. Its translation: CASSPRGAGGLGNEQFF. V is TRBV11-3 and J is TRBJ2-1, with D possibly TRBD1 on 5 matching bases. V was shortened by 5 bases and J by 7 bases, with 24 bases between the two germline ends. Per the germline V gene, CDR1 is SGHNT and CDR2 is YENEEA. This CDR3 has 17 amino acids.

This clone came up a few times. In nucleotides, the CDR3 is TGTGCCACCAGCAGAGAACAGGGGGCCCGTTTTCCTCTCCCCCAGCATTTT. This codes for CATSREQGARFPLPQHF. V gene TRBV15 combines with J gene TRBJ1-5; TRBD1 matches 9 bases. Trimming cost V 0 bases and J 10 bases; bases outside gene matches: 13. The germline V gene encodes CDR1 LNHNV and CDR2 YYDKDF (reference sequence). This CDR3 has 17 amino acids.

This clone was detected a few times. The chain carries TRBV11-3 and TRBJ2-2; 12 nucleotides agree with TRBD2. Germline V gene data show CDR1 as SGHNT and CDR2 as YENEEA. J lost 7 bases, V lost 5 bases, and 11 bases had no gene match. The CDR3 extends over 17 amino acids. For the CDR3, the DNA is TGTGCCAGCAGCCAGGCCCTAGCGGGGGGGCTTGACGGGGAGCTGTTTTTT. As protein: CASSQALAGGLDGELFF.

The genes are TRBV30 and TRBJ1-6; D perhaps matches TRBD1 (6 bases). The CDR3 is 14 residues long. V gave up 3 bases and J gave up 6 bases, with 12 bases separating them. Germline V CDR1 and CDR2: GTSNPN, SVGIG (reference sequence). CDR3 DNA sequence: TGTGCCTGGAGGGACGGACAGAGTAATTCACCCCTCCACTTT. Protein: CAWRDGQSNSPLHF.

The chain is built from TRBV29-1 and TRBJ1-6, with 8 bases that match TRBD1. The CDR3 runs 13 residues. The germline V gene encodes CDR1 SQVTM and CDR2 ANQGSEA. V lost 7 bases to trimming and J lost 3 bases; unmatched junction nucleotides: 2. Written as DNA, the CDR3 is TGCAGCGCCGGGACAGGCTATAATTCACCCCTCCACTTT. Its protein product is CSAGTGYNSPLHF.

This chain uses TRBV5-1 with TRBJ2-3, with 9 bases matching TRBD1. Trimming took 1 base from V and 4 from J; bases not matched to a gene: 4. Germline assignment: CDR1 SGHRS and CDR2 YFSETQ. The CDR3 loop spans 15 amino acids. CDR3 in DNA: TGCGCCAGCAGCTTGAGACAGGGGGTCCCAGATACGCAGTATTTT. It specifies CASSLRQGVPDTQYF.

The sample holds a few counts of this clone. CDR3 sequence: CASSQGASGRESQYF. CDR3 DNA: TGCGCCAGCAGCCAAGGGGCTAGCGGTAGGGAGTCGCAGTATTTT. V gene TRBV4-1 combines with J gene TRBJ2-3; 7 bases agree with TRBD2. The J segment lost 10 bases and the V segment lost 1 base, leaving 11 bases of the junction unmatched. Germline CDR1 is MGHRA and CDR2 is YSYEKL. There are 15 residues in the CDR3.

The chain carries TRBV19 and TRBJ1-2; D is unclear. The V end was cut by 0 bases, the J end by 4 bases, with 12 bases between. CDR1 is LNHDA and CDR2 is SQIVND in the germline V gene (reference sequence). The CDR3 runs 15 residues. The CDR3 nucleotides are TGTGCCAGTAGTATAGACCAAACACGGAGCTATGGCTACACCTTC. Its protein product is CASSIDQTRSYGYTF.

The chain recombines TRBV1 with TRBJ2-1; the table gives TRBD2 as D, unverified against the DNA. TRBV1 is marked as a pseudogene. The CDR3 spans 16 residues. The CDR3 region is CASSQDRRNPYNEQFF. DNA for the CDR3: TGCGCCAGCAGCCAAGATCGGAGAAACCCATACAATGAGCAGTTCTTC.

This clone has more than one count but fewer than ten. The chain is built from TRBV5-1 and TRBJ1-1, with 7 bases aligning to TRBD1. Germline CDR1 reads SGHRS; CDR2 reads YFSETQ. This CDR3 contains 15 residues. V was clipped by 4 bases and J by 1 base; unmatched bases: 7. The CDR3 region has the DNA TGCGCCAGCAGCCCAGACGGGACAGCGAACACTGAAGCTTTCTTT. Amino acid sequence: CASSPDGTANTEAFF. The whole variable domain, filled in from reference TRBV5-1 and TRBJ1-1, reads KAGVTQTPRYLIKTRGQQVTLSCSPISGHRSVSWYQQTPGQGLQFLFEYFSETQRNKGNFPGRFSGRQFSNSRSEMNVSTLELGDSALYLCASSPDGTANTEAFFGQGTRLTVV.

The chain uses TRBV19 and TRBJ2-5; D is perhaps TRBD1 or TRBD2 (5 bases each). Between the trimmed V and J ends, which lost 7 bases and 3 bases, there was a span of 15 bases. Germline-derived CDR1 and CDR2 are LNHDA and SQIVND (reference sequence). The CDR3 is made up of 14 amino acids. The CDR3 DNA sequence: TGTGCCAGTACCCCTACGGGGCCCGAAGAGACCCAGTACTTC. This translates into CASTPTGPEETQYF.

The V and J genes are TRBV19 and TRBJ1-2; TRBD1 might be the D (5 bases). The ends were cut back, 0 bases at V and 4 bases at J, with 12 bases in the middle. Germline V CDR1 and CDR2: LNHDA, SQIVND (reference sequence). There are 15 residues in the CDR3. As DNA, the CDR3 is TGTGCCAGTAGTATAGATCTTCCGGACACCTATGGCTACACCTTC. This codes for CASSIDLPDTYGYTF.

This clone is categorized as medium-sized. This rearrangement joins TRBV6-8 to TRBJ2-1; weak D call: TRBD2 (5 bases). V was clipped by 7 bases and J by 10 bases, with 20 bases between them. The CDR3 runs to 14 residues. The germline CDR1 and CDR2 sequences are MNHGY and SAAAGT. Written as DNA, the CDR3 is TGTGCCAGCAACCCCGGCCACCGGGGAAGGGAGCAGTTCTTC. Translating gives CASNPGHRGREQFF.

By sample fraction, this clone is medium-sized. The chain links TRBV9 to TRBJ2-2; 8 bases are a match to TRBD1. The trim removed 5 bases at V and 7 bases at J, leaving 7 bases unmatched. CDR1 and CDR2 from the germline V gene are SGDLS and YYNGEE. This CDR3 has 14 amino acids. As DNA, the CDR3 is TGTGCCAGCAGGGCGCAGGGGGCCGGCGGGGAGCTGTTTTTT. Its translation: CASRAQGAGGELFF.

This clone is categorized as large. This rearrangement joins TRBV30 to TRBJ1-4, with 9 positions matching TRBD1. The CDR3 extends over 15 amino acids. Trimming cost V 3 bases and J 7 bases; bases outside gene matches: 9. The germline V gene has CDR1 GTSNPN and CDR2 SVGIG (reference sequence). Here the CDR3 DNA reads TGTGCCTGGAGCCATACGGGACAGGGAGGTGAAAAACTGTTTTTT. Translating gives CAWSHTGQGGEKLFF.

The chain is built from TRBV19 and TRBJ2-7, with D tentatively TRBD2 (6 bases). The V and J ends lost 4 bases and 2 bases respectively, with 12 bases between them. CDR1 and CDR2 (germline): LNHDA, SQIVND (reference sequence). This CDR3 comprises 14 residues. The CDR3 sequence is CASSTTSRAYEQYF. The DNA of the CDR3 is TGTGCCAGTAGTACCACTAGCCGAGCCTACGAGCAGTACTTC.

The rearrangement joins TRBV19 to TRBJ1-6; 7 nucleotides agree with TRBD1. The germline V gene has CDR1 LNHDA and CDR2 SQIVND (reference sequence). The CDR3 extends over 15 amino acids. Trimming at V came to 6 bases and at J to 8 bases, leaving 10 bases not matched to a gene. The CDR3 region is CASSPSGQLYSPLHF. In DNA, the CDR3 is TGTGCCAGTAGCCCATCGGGACAGCTCTATTCACCCCTCCACTTT.

This chain connects TRBV5-1 to TRBJ2-2; 9 bases map to TRBD2. J gave up 7 bases and V 0 bases, and 4 bases lay outside the gene matches. CDR1 SGHRS and CDR2 YFSETQ come from the germline V gene. This CDR3 has 15 residues. Written as DNA, the CDR3 is TGCGCCAGCAGCTTGGTAGCGGGAGAATTCGGGGAGCTGTTTTTT. Encoded protein: CASSLVAGEFGELFF.

The chain has TRBV5-1 and TRBJ2-7; 13 bases agree with TRBD2. The CDR3 covers 15 residues. V trimming: 4 bases; J trimming: 2 bases; junction bases outside the gene matches: 3. Germline V gene data show CDR1 as SGHRS and CDR2 as YFSETQ. CDR3 coding DNA: TGCGCCAGCAGCGCGGGGACTAGCGGGACCTACGAGCAGTACTTC. Translated, it gives CASSAGTSGTYEQYF. Variable domain in full (rest from reference TRBV5-1 and TRBJ2-7): KAGVTQTPRYLIKTRGQQVTLSCSPISGHRSVSWYQQTPGQGLQFLFEYFSETQRNKGNFPGRFSGRQFSNSRSEMNVSTLELGDSALYLCASSAGTSGTYEQYFGPGTRLTVT.

This clone was seen only a few times. V and J are TRBV11-3 and TRBJ2-3; 8 nucleotides align to TRBD2. This CDR3 has 15 amino acids. Germline loops: CDR1 SGHNT, CDR2 YENEEA. With V trimmed by 7 bases and J by 5 bases, 11 bases remained unmatched. The CDR3 here is CASTLMGTRLDTQYF. Here the CDR3 DNA reads TGTGCCAGCACCCTAATGGGGACTAGATTAGATACGCAGTATTTT.

This clone turned up a few times. CDR3 nucleotide sequence: TGTGCCAGCAGTAGGGACAGGGTCACCGGGGAGCTGTTTTTT. This codes for CASSRDRVTGELFF. This chain joins TRBV9 and TRBJ2-2; 9 bases are shared with TRBD1. The CDR3 loop spans 14 amino acids. The V gene's germline CDR1 is SGDLS and CDR2 YYNGEE. The V and J ends lost 5 bases and 4 bases, in that order; junction bases with no gene match: 3.

This clone has a handful of counts. The chain employs TRBV9 and TRBJ1-2; possibly TRBD1 for D (5 bases). Trimming cost V 2 bases and J 4 bases, with 12 bases left between them. Per germline, CDR1 SGDLS and CDR2 YYNGEE. The CDR3 length is 14 residues. Here the CDR3 DNA reads TGTGCCAGCAGCGTTAACAGGCAATCCTATGGCTACACCTTC. Protein product: CASSVNRQSYGYTF.

The rearrangement uses TRBV7-2 and TRBJ1-5, with a weak D call TRBD1 (5 bases). The CDR3 is 18 amino acids. Trimming shortened V by 5 bases and J by 0 bases, and 20 bases separated the two germline ends. Germline lookup yields CDR1 SGHTA and CDR2 FQGNSA. CDR3 bases: TGTGCCAGCAGCCCGAGCCTCCCAGGGCTCACTAGCAATCAGCCCCAGCATTTT. Translated: CASSPSLPGLTSNQPQHF.

The genes are TRBV5-1 and TRBJ2-7, with 7 bases aligning to TRBD1. The CDR3 length is 14 residues. CDR1 and CDR2 (germline): SGHRS, YFSETQ. Trimming removed 5 bases from V and 1 base from J; junction bases left unmatched: 6. The CDR3, as DNA: TGCGCCAGCAGACGTGGGGACAGTTCCTACGAGCAGTACTTC. Amino acids: CASRRGDSSYEQYF.

In this sample, this clone turned up a few times. J is TRBJ1-6 and V is TRBV30; D uncertain. V lost 4 bases to trimming and J lost 6 bases, with 10 bases between them. The CDR3 extends over 13 amino acids. Per the germline V gene, CDR1 is GTSNPN and CDR2 is SVGIG (reference sequence). CDR3 sequence: CAWTLELNSPLHF. In DNA, the CDR3 is TGTGCCTGGACGCTGGAACTTAATTCACCCCTCCACTTT.

The chain carries TRBV15 and TRBJ2-1; TRBD2 matches at 10 bases. The CDR3 loop spans 18 amino acids. After removal of 3 bases from V and 1 base from J, the junction contained 9 bases not matched to a gene. From germline, CDR1 is LNHNV and CDR2 YYDKDF (reference sequence). The CDR3 spells CATSSEKRGGWSYNEQFF. CDR3 bases: TGTGCCACCAGCAGTGAAAAGCGGGGGGGGTGGTCCTACAATGAGCAGTTCTTC.